This T cell receptor (beta chain) comes out of a study of vaccination and CD4 T cells after COVID-19. Study details: The stimulus for the cells was overlapping spike peptides derived from SARS-CoV-2, HCoV-NL63, HCoV-OC43 and HCoV-229E. General study points: Spike mono-reactivity was found in 304 of the 307 vaccine-specific clones identified in convalescent patients.

The treatment: roughly ten-day PBMC culture with coronavirus spike peptide pools or control peptides (ViraFEST assay). Germline lookup yields CDR1 MNHEY and CDR2 SVGEGT. The V end lost 3 bases, the J end lost 5 bases, and 13 bases lay between the germline ends. The CDR3 spans 14 residues. The Oncomine TCR Beta short-read assay sequenced DNA from cultured CD4+ T cells. From the PCR reads, TCRdb called clonotypes with MiXCR, one entry per CDR3 protein. The sample has about 30,000 distinct CDR3 sequences; roughly 57% are singletons. About this clonotype: Its antigen is not identified.

This receptor was taken from a human donor who received a COVID-19 vaccine. The sample in question was CD4+ T cells from blood, cultured in vitro, obtained after SARS-CoV-2 vaccination. This chain connects TRBV6-2 or TRBV6-3 to TRBJ1-1; TRBD1 might be the D (6 bases). The DNA for the CDR3 is TGTGCCAGCAGTTATGTGGGGGGCGGAACTGAAGCTTTCTTT. Protein: CASSYVGGGTEAFF.